The sequence of this T cell receptor beta chain was determined in a study of blood T cell repertoires in COVID-19. Sequencing was performed with immunoSEQ multiplex PCR; in TCRdb, only in-frame clones are kept and a portion is missing. Found here are tens of thousands of clones, 75% to 85% of them singletons; the top ten hold approximately 15%. CDR1 and CDR2 from the germline V gene are ENHRY and SYGVKD. The CDR3 covers 14 residues. After removal of 1 base from V and 7 bases from J, the junction contained 5 bases not matched to a gene. This clone was found once. This TCR came from a man aged 40-49 years with acute or convalescent COVID-19. The sample taken for sequencing was peripheral blood. The chain uses TRBV10-3 and TRBJ1-1, with 8 bases matching TRBD1. The CDR3 protein is CAISELQGVNEAFF. As DNA, the CDR3 is TGTGCCATCAGTGAGTTACAGGGGGTTAATGAAGCTTTCTTT.